The rows below give T cell receptor beta chains drawn from one sample of a study of blood T cell repertoires in COVID-19. Some clones are missing from TCRdb's copy, which holds only in-frame ones; the method was immunoSEQ multiplex PCR. Of about 130,000 clones detected, roughly 85% appear once; the ten largest clones hold about 6.2%. Sequenced input: peripheral blood. The receptors shown here come from a man aged 80 or over with active or convalescent COVID-19. CDR3s include the opening cysteine and the closing phenylalanine or tryptophan. Each record gives: D gene, clone size, J gene, V gene, CDR3 protein, CDR3 DNA. D genes are given only for firm matches. Not all rows give a size; the values are once, few, many and, for expanded clones, a class.

TRBD1,.,TRBJ1-1,TRBV5-6,CASSSGQVMNTEAFF,TGTGCCAGCAGCTCCGGACAGGTTATGAACACTGAAGCTTTCTTT
.,.,TRBJ1-2,TRBV7-9,CASSLAGGTNYGYTF,TGTGCCAGCAGCTTAGCGGGGGGGACCAACTATGGCTACACCTTC
.,.,TRBJ1-1,TRBV5-1,CASSLVGAGTEAFF,TGCGCCAGCAGCTTGGTGGGGGCAGGCACTGAAGCTTTCTTT
.,.,TRBJ1-1,TRBV7-2,CASSLSAGRGAFF,TGTGCCAGCAGCTTATCGGCAGGGAGGGGAGCTTTCTTT
.,.,TRBJ1-2,TRBV15,CATSRSGPGGYTF,TGTGCCACCAGCAGATCAGGGCCTGGGGGCTACACCTTC
.,once,TRBJ1-6,TRBV28,CASSSDSPLHF,TGTGCCAGCAGTTCGGATTCACCCCTCCACTTT
.,.,TRBJ2-2,TRBV7-3,CASSLTLGDTGELFF,TGTGCCAGCAGCTTAACGTTAGGGGACACCGGGGAGCTGTTTTTT
TRBD2,.,TRBJ2-2,TRBV4-1,CASSQDQGGRGTGELFF,TGCGCCAGCAGCCAAGATCAGGGCGGGAGAGGCACCGGGGAGCTGTTTTTT
.,once,TRBJ2-1,TRBV30,CAWSPGLPHNEQFF,TGTGCCTGGAGTCCAGGACTACCCCACAATGAGCAGTTCTTC
.,.,TRBJ1-4,TRBV3-1/TRBV3-2,CASSQGSQSIGANEKLFF,TGTGCCAGCAGCCAAGGATCCCAGTCTATTGGGGCCAATGAAAAACTGTTTTTT
.,few,TRBJ1-1,TRBV9,CASSVGAGRMNTEAFF,TGTGCCAGCAGCGTAGGGGCAGGCCGTATGAACACTGAAGCTTTCTTT
TRBD2,.,TRBJ2-5,TRBV9,CASSSRTSGNEETQYF,TGTGCCAGCAGCTCCCGGACTAGCGGGAACGAAGAGACCCAGTACTTC
.,.,TRBJ2-7,TRBV9,CASSPEHRYEQYF,TGTGCCAGCAGCCCCGAACACAGGTACGAGCAGTACTTC
.,.,TRBJ1-4,TRBV15,CATSSSGHRVGEKLFF,TGTGCCACCAGTAGTTCGGGGCACAGGGTCGGTGAAAAACTGTTTTTT
.,.,TRBJ2-2,TRBV9,CASSVAGVGGNTGELFF,TGTGCCAGCAGCGTAGCGGGGGTCGGGGGGAACACCGGGGAGCTGTTTTTT
.,.,TRBJ2-4,TRBV12-5,CASGSLRGLGKNIQYF,TGTGCTAGTGGTTCACTCAGGGGATTGGGCAAAAACATTCAGTACTTC
TRBD1,.,TRBJ2-3,TRBV4-1,CASSQPWDRDTDTQYF,TGCGCCAGCAGCCAACCCTGGGACAGGGACACAGATACGCAGTATTTT
.,.,TRBJ1-1,TRBV6-2/TRBV6-3,CASSYVGAGPLNTEAFF,TGTGCCAGCAGTTACGTTGGGGCAGGGCCCTTGAACACTGAAGCTTTCTTT
.,.,TRBJ2-3,TRBV6-5,CASSTRDTITDTQYF,TGTGCCAGCAGTACCCGGGACACAATCACAGATACGCAGTATTTT
.,.,TRBJ1-1,TRBV11-2,CASSFERGVAFF,TGTGCCAGCAGCTTCGAGCGGGGTGTAGCTTTCTTT
.,.,TRBJ1-3,TRBV30,CAWSGGYGNTIYF,TGTGCCTGGAGTGGGGGCTATGGAAACACCATATATTTT
.,few,TRBJ2-7,TRBV7-9,CASSLTQVPYEQYF,TGTGCCAGCAGCTTAACTCAGGTCCCCTACGAGCAGTACTTC
.,.,TRBJ1-1,TRBV10-3,CAIRGNTEAFF,TGTGCCATTAGGGGGAACACTGAAGCTTTCTTT
TRBD2,.,TRBJ2-7,TRBV24-1,CATSDSGATYEQYF,TGTGCCACCAGTGATAGCGGGGCGACTTACGAGCAGTACTTC